This T cell receptor (beta chain) derives from a study of lymphopenia after photon versus proton radiotherapy. Sequencing used immunoSEQ multiplex PCR; TCRdb keeps in-frame clones, though not all of them. The sample lists about 20,000 clones, roughly nine tenths seen once, with about a tenth in the top ten. Remarks on this clone: Its specificity is not known.

General study points: Survival link was tested only in deceased patients; proton benefit remains a possibility. After lymphocyte nadir, photon-treated repertoires showed oligoclonal expansion, especially CD8+ Temra. Larger post-nadir TCR diversity loss correlated inversely with survival in deceased patients.

The material was peripheral blood, obtained from a patient treated with proton-based radiotherapy. The receptor was isolated from a man in his 70s with pancreatic cancer.

As DNA, the CDR3 is TGTGCCAGTAGGATGGGGAACACTGAAGCTTTCTTT. Its protein is CASRMGNTEAFF. The chain links TRBV19 to TRBJ1-1; D is uncertain. Per germline, CDR1 LNHDA and CDR2 SQIVND (reference sequence). V lost 6 bases, J lost 1 base, and 6 bases lay in between. The CDR3 contains 12 residues.